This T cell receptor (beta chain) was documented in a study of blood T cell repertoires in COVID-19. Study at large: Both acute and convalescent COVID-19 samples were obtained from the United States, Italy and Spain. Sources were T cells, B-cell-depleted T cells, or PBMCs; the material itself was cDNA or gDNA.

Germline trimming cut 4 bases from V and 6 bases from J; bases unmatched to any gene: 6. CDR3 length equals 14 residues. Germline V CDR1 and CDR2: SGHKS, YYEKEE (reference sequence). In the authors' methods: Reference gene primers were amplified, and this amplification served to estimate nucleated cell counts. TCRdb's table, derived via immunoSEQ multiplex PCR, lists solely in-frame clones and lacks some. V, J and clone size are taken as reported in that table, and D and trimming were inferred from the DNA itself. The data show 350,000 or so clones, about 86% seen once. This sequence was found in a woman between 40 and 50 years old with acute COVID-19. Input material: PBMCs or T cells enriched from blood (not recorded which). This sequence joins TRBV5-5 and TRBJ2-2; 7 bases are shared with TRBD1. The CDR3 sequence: CASSKLGQAGELFF. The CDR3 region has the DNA TGTGCCAGCAGCAAACTCGGACAGGCCGGGGAGCTGTTTTTT.